Given below is one T cell receptor (beta chain) in context. This table comes from immunoSEQ multiplex PCR, and its TCRdb copy is limited to in-frame clones, with some not included. The table shows tens of thousands of clones, with 85% to 95% occurring only once. The data were taken from a study of blood T cell repertoires in COVID-19. Overall study context: Donors in the United States, Italy and Spain gave samples during acute or convalescent COVID-19.

CDR1 and CDR2 from the germline V gene are SGHNT and YYREEE (reference sequence). V shed 4 bases and J 2 bases; nucleotides not matched to a gene: 11. The CDR3 contains 16 residues. The sample taken for sequencing was peripheral blood. This chain links TRBV5-4 with TRBJ1-1; 7 bases agree with TRBD1. This TCR derives from a man aged 45 to 65 with active COVID-19. The DNA for the CDR3 is TGTGCCAGCAGCAGGGGTAACAGGGGAAGTAACACTGAAGCTTTCTTT. It codes for CASSRGNRGSNTEAFF.